This TCR beta chain was sequenced in a study of blood T cell repertoires in COVID-19. In the study overall: There were acute and convalescent COVID-19 samples, and they came from the United States, Italy and Spain. T cells, B-cell-depleted T cells, or PBMCs supplied cDNA or gDNA.

Authors' processing steps: Scientists estimated how many nucleated cells there were by amplifying reference gene primers. Sequenced by immunoSEQ multiplex PCR; TCRdb stores in-frame clones only, minus some. V and J calls and clone size are as listed in that table; D and trimming were resolved from the DNA. The data contain about 250,000 clones, 88% of them singletons. The sequence was obtained from an elderly man with acute or convalescent COVID-19. The sequencing sample was made of peripheral blood.

Here the CDR3 reads CSVDTGNNSPLHF. DNA of the CDR3: TGCAGCGTTGACACAGGCAATAATTCACCCCTCCACTTT. The V gene is TRBV29-1, the J gene TRBJ1-6, with D perhaps TRBD1 (5 bases). This CDR3 has 13 residues. Per the germline V gene, CDR1 is SQVTM and CDR2 is ANQGSEA. V lost 3 bases, J lost 5 bases, and 8 bases lay in between.